This record concerns one TCR beta chain sequence. This entry is derived from a study of T cell changes during pregnancy in multiple sclerosis. Germline V lookup: CDR1 SGHRS, CDR2 YFSETQ. Trimming cost V 3 bases and J 4 bases, with 8 bases left between them. The CDR3 runs to 13 residues. Only in-frame clones appear in the TCRdb table, and some are missing; sequencing was by immunoSEQ multiplex PCR. The top ten hold 1.1% of the sample, which has some 80,000 clones, roughly 96% seen once. This TCR was recovered from a female donor with multiple sclerosis, enrolled in a pregnancy study. The source material was peripheral blood, sampled in the second trimester of pregnancy. The rearrangement links TRBV5-1 to TRBJ2-1, with D perhaps matching TRBD1 (5 bases). Here the CDR3 DNA reads TGCGCCAGCAGCTCCGGACAATACAATGAGCAGTTCTTC. This gives the protein CASSSGQYNEQFF.